This is a list of T cell receptor beta chains from one sample in a study of T cells in Graves' hyperthyroidism and ophthalmopathy. MiXCR was run by TCRdb on the multiplex PCR reads, yielding one entry per CDR3 protein. The sample carries some 270,000 distinct CDR3 sequences, approximately 14% recorded once. Sequenced sample: blood. All receptors come from a woman aged 40 to 50 with Graves' hyperthyroidism. Each CDR3 is given with its conserved first and last residue. Fields, in order: J gene, V gene, D gene, CDR3 length, clone size, CDR3 DNA, CDR3 protein. D genes are given only for firm matches. The size of a clone is reported for some rows only, either as once, few or many, or as a class for expanded clones.

TRBJ2-5	TRBV28	TRBD2	15	many	TGTGCCAGCAGTATCCGTAGCGGGAGGTCAGAGACCCAGTACTTC	CASSIRSGRSETQYF
TRBJ1-2	TRBV27	TRBD1	16	many	TGTGCCAGCAGTTCCGGGACAGGGGTTGGAAACTATGGCTACACCTTC	CASSSGTGVGNYGYTF
TRBJ2-3	TRBV29-1	TRBD2	16	many	TGCAGCGTTGAGGGAGGTGCTAGCGGGATGTTAGATACGCAGTATTTT	CSVEGGASGMLDTQYF
TRBJ2-1	TRBV19	-	15	many	TGTGCCAGTAGCGAAGGACTTGGTTCTTACAATGAGCAGTTCTTC	CASSEGLGSYNEQFF
TRBJ2-7	TRBV7-9	-	15	-	TGTGCCAGCAGCCCCCGCCGGTCTAGTTCCTACGAGCAGTACTTC	CASSPRRSSSYEQYF
TRBJ2-1	TRBV4-1	-	15	once	TGCGCCAGCAGCCAAGACCGGCTAGGCTACAATGAGCAGTTCTTC	CASSQDRLGYNEQFF
TRBJ2-2	TRBV2	-	14	-	TGTGCCAGCAGTGACTTCACAGGGTCCGGGGAGCTGTTTTTT	CASSDFTGSGELFF
TRBJ1-2	TRBV2	-	15	many	TGTGCCAGCAGTGCCCTCCGGGGCCTCAACTATGGCTACACCTTC	CASSALRGLNYGYTF
TRBJ2-7	TRBV24-1	TRBD2	16	few	TGTGCCACCAGCGATGGACTAGCGGGAGGATTGAGAGAGCAGTACTTC	CATSDGLAGGLREQYF
TRBJ2-3	TRBV12-3/TRBV12-4	TRBD2	15	-	TGTGCCAGCAGTTCAGGACTAGCGGGATCAGATACGCAGTATTTT	CASSSGLAGSDTQYF
TRBJ2-3	TRBV28	-	13	many	TGTGCCAGCAGTTCCGTAGCCACAGATACGCAGTATTTT	CASSSVATDTQYF
TRBJ1-6	TRBV20-1	TRBD1	16	many	TGCAGTGCTAGCAGGTCAAGAGGGACAGAAAATTCACCCCTCCACTTT	CSASRSRGTENSPLHF
TRBJ2-3	TRBV27	TRBD2	15	many	TGTGCCAGCAGTTTAACTAGCGGGAACACAGATACGCAGTATTTT	CASSLTSGNTDTQYF